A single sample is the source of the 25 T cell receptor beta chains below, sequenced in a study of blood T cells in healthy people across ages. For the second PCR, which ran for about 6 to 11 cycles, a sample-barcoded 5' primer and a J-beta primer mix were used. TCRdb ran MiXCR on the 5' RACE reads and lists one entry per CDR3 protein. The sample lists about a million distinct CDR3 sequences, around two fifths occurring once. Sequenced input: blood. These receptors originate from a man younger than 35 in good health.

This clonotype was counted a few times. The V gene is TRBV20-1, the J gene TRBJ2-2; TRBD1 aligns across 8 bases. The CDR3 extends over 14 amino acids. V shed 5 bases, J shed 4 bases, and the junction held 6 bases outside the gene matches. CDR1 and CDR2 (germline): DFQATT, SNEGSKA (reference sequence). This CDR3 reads CSAPGQELTGELFF. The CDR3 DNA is TGCAGTGCTCCGGGACAGGAGCTCACCGGGGAGCTGTTTTTT.

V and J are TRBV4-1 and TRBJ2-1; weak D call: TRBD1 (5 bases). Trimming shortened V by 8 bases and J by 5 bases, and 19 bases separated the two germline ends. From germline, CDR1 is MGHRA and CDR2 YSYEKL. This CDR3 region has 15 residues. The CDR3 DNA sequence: TGCGCCAGCGGCCCGACAGAAGCCAAAAACAATGAGCAGTTCTTC. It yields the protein CASGPTEAKNNEQFF.

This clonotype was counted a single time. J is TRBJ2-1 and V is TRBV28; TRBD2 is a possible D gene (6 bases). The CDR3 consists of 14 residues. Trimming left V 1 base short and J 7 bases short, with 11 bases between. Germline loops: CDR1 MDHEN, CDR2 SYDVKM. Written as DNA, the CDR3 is TGTGCCAGCAGTTTATTGGAGGGGATGAATGAGCAGTTCTTC. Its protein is CASSLLEGMNEQFF.

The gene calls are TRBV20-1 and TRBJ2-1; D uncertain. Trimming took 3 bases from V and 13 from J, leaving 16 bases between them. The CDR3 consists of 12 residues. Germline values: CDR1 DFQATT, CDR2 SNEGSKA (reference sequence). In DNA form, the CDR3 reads TGCAGTGCTAGTCGGCTACAAGAGACCCAGTTCTTC. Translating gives CSASRLQETQFF.

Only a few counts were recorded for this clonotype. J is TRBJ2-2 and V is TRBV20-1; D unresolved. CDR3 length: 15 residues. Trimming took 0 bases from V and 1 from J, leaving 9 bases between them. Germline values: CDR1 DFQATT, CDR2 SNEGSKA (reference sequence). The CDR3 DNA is TGCAGTGCTAGAGATTTAAAGAAGAACACCGGGGAGCTGTTTTTT. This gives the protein CSARDLKKNTGELFF.

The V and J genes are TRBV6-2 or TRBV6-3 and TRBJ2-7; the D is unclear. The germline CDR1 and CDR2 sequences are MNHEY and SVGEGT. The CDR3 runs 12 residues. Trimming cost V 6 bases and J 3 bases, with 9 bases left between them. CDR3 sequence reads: CASSNQIYEQYF. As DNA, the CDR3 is TGTGCCAGCAGCAACCAGATCTACGAGCAGTACTTC.

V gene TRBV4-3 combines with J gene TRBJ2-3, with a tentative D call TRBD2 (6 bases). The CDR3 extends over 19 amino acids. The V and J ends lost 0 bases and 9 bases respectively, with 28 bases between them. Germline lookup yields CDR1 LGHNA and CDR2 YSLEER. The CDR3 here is CASSQDRRRQPGLPGTQYF. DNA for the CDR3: TGCGCCAGCAGCCAAGACCGCAGGAGGCAACCGGGACTCCCAGGGACGCAGTATTTT.

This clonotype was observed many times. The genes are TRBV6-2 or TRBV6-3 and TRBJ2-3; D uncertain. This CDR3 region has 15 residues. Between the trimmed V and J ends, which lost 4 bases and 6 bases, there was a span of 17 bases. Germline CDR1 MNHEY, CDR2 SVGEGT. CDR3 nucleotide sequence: TGTGCCAGCAGTTCCCGGGCCCTCCAATGGGATACGCAGTATTTT. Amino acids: CASSSRALQWDTQYF.

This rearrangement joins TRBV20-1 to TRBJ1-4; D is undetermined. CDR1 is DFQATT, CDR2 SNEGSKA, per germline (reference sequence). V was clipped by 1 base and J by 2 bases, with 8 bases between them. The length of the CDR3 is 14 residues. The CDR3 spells CSARALSTNEKLFF. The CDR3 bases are TGCAGTGCTAGAGCCCTTTCCACTAATGAAAAACTGTTTTTT.

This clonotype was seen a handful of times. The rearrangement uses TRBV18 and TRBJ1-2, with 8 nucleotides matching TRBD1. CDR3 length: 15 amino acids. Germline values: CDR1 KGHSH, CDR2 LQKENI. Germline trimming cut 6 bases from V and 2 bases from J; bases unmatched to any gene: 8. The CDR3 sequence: CASSPGQGNNYGYTF. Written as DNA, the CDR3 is TGTGCCAGCTCCCCCGGACAGGGTAACAACTATGGCTACACCTTC.

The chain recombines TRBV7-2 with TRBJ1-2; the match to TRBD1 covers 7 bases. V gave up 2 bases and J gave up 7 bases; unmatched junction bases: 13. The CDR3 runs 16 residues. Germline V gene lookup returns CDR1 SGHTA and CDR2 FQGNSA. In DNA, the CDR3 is TGTGCCAGCAGCTTAAATGGCGGGGCACAGGGGTCTGGCTACACCTTC. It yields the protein CASSLNGGAQGSGYTF.

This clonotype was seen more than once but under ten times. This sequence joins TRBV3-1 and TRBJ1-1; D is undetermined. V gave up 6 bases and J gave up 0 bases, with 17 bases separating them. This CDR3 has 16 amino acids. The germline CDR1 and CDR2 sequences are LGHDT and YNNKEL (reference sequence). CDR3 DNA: TGTGCCAGCAGGAGAACACCTAAACTCATGAACACTGAAGCTTTCTTT. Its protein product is CASRRTPKLMNTEAFF.

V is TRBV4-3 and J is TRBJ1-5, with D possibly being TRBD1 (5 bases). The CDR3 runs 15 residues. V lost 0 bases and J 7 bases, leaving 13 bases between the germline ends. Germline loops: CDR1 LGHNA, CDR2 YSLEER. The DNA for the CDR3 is TGCGCCAGCAGCCAAGATCGGGGGTACAGGCAGCCCCAGCATTTT. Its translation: CASSQDRGYRQPQHF.

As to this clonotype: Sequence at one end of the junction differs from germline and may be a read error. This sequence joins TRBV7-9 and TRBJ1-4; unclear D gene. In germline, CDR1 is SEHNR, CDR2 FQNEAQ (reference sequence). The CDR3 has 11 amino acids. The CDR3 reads CASGLSVQLFF. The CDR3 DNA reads TGTGCCAGCGGCTTATCAGTACAACTGTTTTTT.

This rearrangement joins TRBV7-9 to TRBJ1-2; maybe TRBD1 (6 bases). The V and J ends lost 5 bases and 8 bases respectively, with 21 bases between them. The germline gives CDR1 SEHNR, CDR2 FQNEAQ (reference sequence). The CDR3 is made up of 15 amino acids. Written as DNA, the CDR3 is TGTGCCAGCAGCCCTCGACAGGATTTTATGAAGGGCTACACCTTC. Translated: CASSPRQDFMKGYTF.

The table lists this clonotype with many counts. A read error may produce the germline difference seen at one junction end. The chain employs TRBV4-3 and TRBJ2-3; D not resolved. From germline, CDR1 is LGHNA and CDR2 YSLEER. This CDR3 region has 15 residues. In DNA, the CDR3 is TGTGCCAGCAGCCCCGCCGGCTCTAGCACAGATACGCAGTATTTT. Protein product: CASSPAGSSTDTQYF.

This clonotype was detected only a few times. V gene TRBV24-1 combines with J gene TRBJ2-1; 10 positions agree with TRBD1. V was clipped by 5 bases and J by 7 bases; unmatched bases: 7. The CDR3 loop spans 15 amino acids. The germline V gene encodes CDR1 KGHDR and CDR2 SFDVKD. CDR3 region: CATSGLGTGVNEQFF. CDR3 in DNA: TGTGCCACCAGTGGGTTGGGGACAGGGGTGAATGAGCAGTTCTTC.

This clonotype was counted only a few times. The CDR3 region has the DNA TGTGCCAGCAGCCAAGGATGGCGCCTAAATGAAAAACTGTTTTTT. Its protein product is CASSQGWRLNEKLFF. The V gene is TRBV3-1, the J gene TRBJ1-4; D is ambiguous. There are 15 residues in the CDR3. V dropped 1 base and J dropped 5 bases, with 11 bases sitting between them. Per germline, CDR1 LGHDT and CDR2 YNNKEL (reference sequence).

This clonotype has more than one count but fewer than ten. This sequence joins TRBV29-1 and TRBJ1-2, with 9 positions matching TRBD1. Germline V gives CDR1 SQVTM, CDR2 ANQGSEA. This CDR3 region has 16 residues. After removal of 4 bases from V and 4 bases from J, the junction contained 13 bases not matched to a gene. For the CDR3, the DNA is TGCAGCGTTGCGAGGACAGGGGTGTGGGAATCCTATGGCTACACCTTC. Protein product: CSVARTGVWESYGYTF.

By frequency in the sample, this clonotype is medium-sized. The CDR3 DNA follows: TGTGCCATCAGTGAAGGGCCTACAGCCAAAAACATTCAGTACTTC. Protein: CAISEGPTAKNIQYF. This chain links TRBV10-3 with TRBJ2-4, with D unclear. Germline values: CDR1 ENHRY, CDR2 SYGVKD. Trimming cost V 3 bases and J 0 bases, with 9 bases left between them. The CDR3 loop spans 15 amino acids.

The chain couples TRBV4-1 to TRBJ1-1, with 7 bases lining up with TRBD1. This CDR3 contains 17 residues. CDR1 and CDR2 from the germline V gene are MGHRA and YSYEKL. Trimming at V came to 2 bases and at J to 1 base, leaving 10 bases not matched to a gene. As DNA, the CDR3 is TGCGCCAGCAGCCAACCTATGGGGGGACAGCGGAACACTGAAGCTTTCTTT. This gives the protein CASSQPMGGQRNTEAFF.

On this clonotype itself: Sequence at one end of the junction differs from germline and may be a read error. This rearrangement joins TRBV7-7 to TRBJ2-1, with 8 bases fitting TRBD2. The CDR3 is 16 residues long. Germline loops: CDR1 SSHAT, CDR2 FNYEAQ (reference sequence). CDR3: CASSLGTRPSYNEQFF. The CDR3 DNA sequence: TGTGCTAGCAGCTTAGGGACTAGGCCTTCCTACAATGAGCAGTTCTTC.

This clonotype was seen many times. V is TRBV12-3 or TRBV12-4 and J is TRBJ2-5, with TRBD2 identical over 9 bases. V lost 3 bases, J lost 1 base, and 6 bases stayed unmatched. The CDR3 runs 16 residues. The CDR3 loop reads CASSFSGGPFQETQYF. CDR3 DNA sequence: TGTGCCAGCAGTTTCAGCGGGGGGCCTTTCCAAGAGACCCAGTACTTC.

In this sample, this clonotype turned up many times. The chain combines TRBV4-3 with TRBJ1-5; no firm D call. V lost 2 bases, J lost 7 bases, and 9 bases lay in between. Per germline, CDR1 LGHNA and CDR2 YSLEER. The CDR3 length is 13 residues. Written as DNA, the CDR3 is TGCGCCAGCAGCCAACTTACGGGACAGCCCCAGCATTTT. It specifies CASSQLTGQPQHF.

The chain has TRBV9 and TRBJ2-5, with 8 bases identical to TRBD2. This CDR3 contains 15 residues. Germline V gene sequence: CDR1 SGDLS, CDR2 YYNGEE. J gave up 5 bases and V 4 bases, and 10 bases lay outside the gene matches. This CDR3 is CASSPGLAPGETQYF. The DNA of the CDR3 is TGTGCCAGCAGCCCTGGACTAGCCCCCGGGGAGACCCAGTACTTC.